This T cell receptor (beta chain) was identified in a study of cytomegalovirus exposure and HLA in healthy donors. Whole-study findings and limits: A previous analysis found most TCR beta V segments productive roughly 87% or roughly 30% of the time. CMV serostatus was the only immune exposure information that was available. Despite most TCR sequences being rare, some public TCRs occurred in many donors.

Though probably carrying unrecorded immune exposures, donors were nominally healthy at sampling. The primer mix had 60 Vbeta and 13 Jbeta primers. Using immunoSEQ multiplex PCR, the repertoire was profiled, and TCRdb retains in-frame clones only, with some absent. The table has about 84,000 clones, around four fifths seen once; the top ten hold just under 2.5%. Worth noting for this clone: Its specificity is not known.

The sequenced sample consisted of PBMCs. This TCR came from a male donor in good health and CMV-seropositive.

Here the CDR3 reads CASSLVAGLSNEQFF. CDR3 sequence (DNA): TGCGCCAGCAGCTTGGTGGCGGGATTGAGTAATGAGCAGTTCTTC. The rearrangement joins TRBV5-1 to TRBJ2-1; possible D gene TRBD2, 6 bases. Trimming took off 0 bases at V and 7 bases at J, with 14 bases between the two ends. The CDR3 contains 15 residues. The germline V gene has CDR1 SGHRS and CDR2 YFSETQ. The complete variable domain, with remaining parts taken from reference TRBV5-1 and TRBJ2-1, reads KAGVTQTPRYLIKTRGQQVTLSCSPISGHRSVSWYQQTPGQGLQFLFEYFSETQRNKGNFPGRFSGRQFSNSRSEMNVSTLELGDSALYLCASSLVAGLSNEQFFGPGTRLTVL.